What follows is one T cell receptor (beta chain) and its context. As originally analysed: Estimation of nucleated cell counts relied on the amplification of reference gene primers. This table comes from immunoSEQ multiplex PCR, and its TCRdb copy is limited to in-frame clones, with some not included. That table is the source of V, J and clone size, and D and trimming were worked out from the DNA. The table records tens of thousands of clones, roughly 83% of them present only once. This record belongs to a study of blood T cell repertoires in COVID-19. On the study more broadly: Acute and convalescent COVID-19 samples came from the United States, Italy and Spain. Sources were T cells, B-cell-depleted T cells, or PBMCs; the material itself was cDNA or gDNA.

The CDR3 is made up of 13 amino acids. Germline-derived CDR1 and CDR2 are MDHEN and SYDVKM. V was trimmed by 3 bases and J by 3 bases, leaving 9 bases between them. The sample comprised peripheral blood. The chain recombines TRBV28 with TRBJ2-7, with D possibly being TRBD1 (5 bases). The TCR comes from a woman aged 55 to 70 with acute or convalescent COVID-19. The CDR3, as DNA: TGTGCCAGCAGTTTGCCAGGGTTCTACGAGCAGTACTTC. It specifies CASSLPGFYEQYF.